A selection of T cell receptor beta chains follows, all from one sample in a study of blood T cell repertoires in COVID-19. TCRdb's table, derived via immunoSEQ multiplex PCR, lists solely in-frame clones and lacks some. The table has hundreds of thousands of clones, roughly 87% seen once. Sequencing used PBMCs or T cells enriched from blood (not recorded which). The receptor set was obtained from a woman in her twenties or thirties who had recovered from COVID-19. The CDR3 runs from the conserved cysteine through the conserved F or W. The D gene is left open where the match is weak. Clone size, where shown, is once, few, many, or a class for clones that have expanded.

J	length	D	size	V	CDR3	DNA
TRBJ2-1	14	TRBD1	-	TRBV2	CASRGDSTLGEQFF	TGTGCCAGCAGGGGGGACAGCACACTGGGCGAGCAGTTCTTC
TRBJ2-5	14	-	-	TRBV6-5	CASRDKPPQETQYF	TGTGCCAGCCGGGACAAGCCCCCCCAGGAGACCCAGTACTTC
TRBJ1-1	10	-	-	TRBV6-1	CASSEFGAFF	TGTGCCAGCAGTGAATTCGGGGCTTTCTTT
TRBJ1-5	15	-	-	TRBV6-6	CASSSIRTDGQPQHF	TGTGCCAGCAGTTCAATTCGGACAGATGGCCAGCCCCAGCATTTT
TRBJ2-3	14	-	-	TRBV6-4	CASSQGTSTDTQYF	TGTGCCAGCAGCCAGGGGACCAGCACAGATACGCAGTATTTT
TRBJ2-1	16	TRBD1	-	TRBV9	CASSVGGTGGYNEQFF	TGTGCCAGCAGCGTAGGTGGGACAGGGGGCTACAATGAGCAGTTCTTC
TRBJ2-7	13	-	-	TRBV12-3/TRBV12-4	CASSRRVDYEQYF	TGTGCCAGCAGTCGCAGGGTAGACTACGAGCAGTACTTC
TRBJ1-1	14	TRBD1	-	TRBV7-2	CASSSDRGNTEAFF	TGTGCCAGCAGCTCGGACAGGGGCAACACTGAAGCTTTCTTT
TRBJ1-2	12	-	-	TRBV7-9	CASSSQGYGYTF	TGTGCCAGCAGCTCACAGGGTTATGGCTACACCTTC
TRBJ1-6	17	-	-	TRBV5-4	CASSYDPSWGGNSPLHF	TGTGCCAGCAGCTATGACCCTTCGTGGGGGGGCAATTCACCCCTCCACTTT
TRBJ2-1	13	TRBD2	-	TRBV5-1	CASSGGNGNEQFF	TGCGCCAGCTCGGGGGGAAACGGGAATGAGCAGTTCTTC
TRBJ2-3	15	TRBD2	-	TRBV5-4	CASNRLAEDGDTQYF	TGTGCCAGCAACCGACTAGCGGAAGACGGGGATACGCAGTATTTT
TRBJ2-7	14	-	once	TRBV11-2	CASSLGGVAREQYF	TGTGCCAGCAGCTTAGGGGGAGTTGCGAGGGAGCAGTACTTC
TRBJ2-5	14	-	-	TRBV28	CASSWGTGQETQYF	TGTGCCAGCAGTTGGGGAACAGGCCAAGAGACCCAGTACTTC
TRBJ1-5	15	-	-	TRBV28	CASSLTLHSNQPQHF	TGTGCCAGCAGTTTGACTTTACATAGCAATCAGCCCCAGCATTTT
TRBJ1-3	16	TRBD1	few	TRBV2	CASSLDRGTSGNTIYF	TGTGCCAGCAGTTTAGACAGGGGGACCTCTGGAAACACCATATATTTT
TRBJ1-3	15	TRBD1	-	TRBV7-9	CASSLGGTVGNTIYF	TGTGCCAGCAGCTTAGGAGGGACAGTTGGAAACACCATATATTTT
TRBJ1-4	16	-	once	TRBV19	CASNDRREATNEKLFF	TGTGCCAGTAACGACCGCAGGGAGGCAACTAATGAAAAACTGTTTTTT
TRBJ1-3	16	TRBD1	-	TRBV5-1	CASSVDRAGPGNTIYF	TGCGCCAGCAGCGTCGACAGGGCTGGGCCTGGAAACACCATATATTTT
TRBJ1-2	14	-	few	TRBV7-9	CASTEREGNYGYTF	TGTGCCAGCACCGAAAGGGAGGGGAACTATGGCTACACCTTC
TRBJ1-2	14	TRBD1	once	TRBV6-5	CASSQPGQHYGYTF	TGTGCCAGCAGCCAACCGGGACAGCACTATGGCTACACCTTC
TRBJ2-2	14	TRBD2	-	TRBV10-2	CASKRGAGAGELFF	TGCGCCAGCAAGCGGGGGGCAGGCGCCGGGGAGCTGTTTTTT
TRBJ2-5	16	TRBD2	-	TRBV6-1	CASSEASGGLSETQYF	TGTGCCAGCAGTGAGGCTAGCGGGGGATTATCAGAGACCCAGTACTTC
TRBJ1-2	15	TRBD1	once	TRBV5-8	CASSLRGQGFPGYTF	TGTGCCAGCAGCCTTAGGGGACAGGGGTTCCCTGGCTACACCTTC
TRBJ2-5	12	-	once	TRBV29-1	CSVRGLQETQYF	TGCAGCGTTAGGGGCCTCCAAGAGACCCAGTACTTC
TRBJ1-6	17	-	-	TRBV4-2	CASSLNHGTGSNSPLHF	TGTGCCAGCAGCCTTAACCATGGAACAGGATCTAATTCACCCCTCCACTTT
TRBJ2-3	18	-	-	TRBV7-9	CASSLGPGQGGAADTQYF	TGTGCCAGCAGCTTAGGGCCAGGACAGGGAGGGGCCGCAGATACGCAGTATTTT
TRBJ1-1	13	-	once	TRBV27	CASSTGTGSEAFF	TGTGCCAGCTCGACAGGAACCGGCTCTGAAGCTTTCTTT
TRBJ1-2	14	-	-	TRBV1	CTSSQGQGIDGYTF	TGCACCAGCAGCCAAGGCCAGGGAATAGATGGCTACACCTTC
TRBJ2-1	11	-	-	TRBV19	CASSIVNEQFF	TGTGCCAGTAGTATAGTAAATGAGCAGTTCTTC
TRBJ1-1	15	TRBD1	-	TRBV7-6	CASSLGPGGGTEAFF	TGTGCCAGCAGCTTGGGCCCAGGGGGAGGCACTGAAGCTTTCTTT
TRBJ2-7	14	-	-	TRBV5-6	CASTPRAASYEQYF	TGTGCCAGCACCCCGCGGGCAGCCTCCTACGAGCAGTACTTC
TRBJ1-5	14	-	-	TRBV28	CAIQGIYRYQPQHF	TGTGCCATCCAGGGCATCTATCGATATCAGCCCCAGCATTTT
TRBJ2-3	16	TRBD1	once	TRBV5-1	CASSRLDRVSTDTQYF	TGCGCCAGCAGCCGCCTGGACAGGGTTAGCACAGATACGCAGTATTTT
TRBJ1-1	15	TRBD1	-	TRBV5-1	CASSFRQGMNTEAFF	TGCGCCAGCAGCTTCCGACAGGGAATGAACACTGAAGCTTTCTTT
TRBJ2-1	16	-	-	TRBV4-1	CASSQEIGARYNEQFF	TGCGCCAGCAGCCAAGAGATAGGGGCACGGTACAATGAGCAGTTCTTC
TRBJ2-1	16	-	-	TRBV30	CAWSVRAGVGYNEQFF	TGTGCCTGGAGTGTAAGGGCAGGGGTGGGCTACAATGAGCAGTTCTTC
TRBJ1-2	16	TRBD1	-	TRBV5-8	CASSTLDRSGLYGYTF	TGTGCCAGCAGCACCCTGGACAGGAGCGGGCTTTATGGCTACACCTTC
TRBJ1-5	15	-	-	TRBV27	CASRPSFQDNQPQHF	TGTGCCAGCAGACCCAGTTTTCAGGACAATCAGCCCCAGCATTTT
TRBJ2-1	13	-	once	TRBV5-8	CASRRGSSNEQFF	TGTGCCAGCAGGCGAGGGAGCTCCAATGAGCAGTTCTTC
TRBJ2-7	16	-	-	TRBV27	CASSFQPGLRPYEQYF	TGTGCCAGCAGTTTTCAGCCGGGACTGCGACCCTACGAGCAGTACTTC
TRBJ1-6	18	TRBD1	-	TRBV5-1	CASSFGTGDTQLGLALHF	TGCGCCAGCAGCTTTGGGACAGGGGACACCCAGCTAGGGTTGGCCCTCCACTTT
TRBJ1-4	15	-	-	TRBV28	CASINPGTSNEKLFF	TGTGCCAGCATCAACCCCGGGACATCCAATGAAAAACTGTTTTTT
TRBJ2-3	12	-	-	TRBV7-2	CASRGGGGWQYF	TGTGCCAGCAGGGGAGGGGGGGGCTGGCAGTATTTT
TRBJ2-3	14	TRBD2	-	TRBV28	CATQPGLETYTQYF	TGTGCCACCCAACCGGGACTAGAAACATATACGCAGTATTTT
TRBJ1-3	13	TRBD1	-	TRBV19	CASVTGFGNTIYF	TGTGCCAGTGTGACAGGGTTCGGAAACACCATATATTTT
TRBJ1-1	14	-	-	TRBV10-3	CATKTTGDNTEAFF	TGTGCCACGAAGACGACAGGAGATAACACTGAAGCTTTCTTT
TRBJ1-2	15	-	-	TRBV3-1/TRBV3-2	CASSQFPRDINGYTF	TGTGCCAGCAGCCAGTTTCCCCGGGACATCAATGGCTACACCTTC
TRBJ2-7	13	TRBD1	-	TRBV5-1	CASSPRTGYEQYF	TGCGCCAGCAGCCCCCGGACAGGCTACGAGCAGTACTTC
TRBJ1-1	15	-	once	TRBV11-2	CASRQTSGERDEAFF	TGTGCCAGCAGGCAAACTAGCGGGGAACGGGATGAAGCTTTCTTT
TRBJ1-5	12	-	-	TRBV28	CASKSNNQPQHF	TGTGCCAGCAAAAGCAATAATCAGCCCCAGCATTTT
TRBJ1-1	15	TRBD1	-	TRBV5-1	CASSSTGGADTEAFF	TGCGCCAGCAGCAGCACAGGGGGCGCCGACACTGAAGCTTTCTTT
TRBJ2-2	13	-	-	TRBV2	CASSETDTGELFF	TGTGCCAGCAGTGAAACTGACACCGGGGAGCTGTTTTTT
TRBJ2-6	17	TRBD1	-	TRBV7-8	CASRIRDRGPGANVLTF	TGTGCCAGCAGGATAAGGGACAGGGGGCCCGGGGCCAACGTCCTGACTTTC
TRBJ1-2	13	-	-	TRBV5-1	CASSLADSYGYTF	TGCGCCAGCAGCTTGGCCGACAGCTATGGCTACACCTTC